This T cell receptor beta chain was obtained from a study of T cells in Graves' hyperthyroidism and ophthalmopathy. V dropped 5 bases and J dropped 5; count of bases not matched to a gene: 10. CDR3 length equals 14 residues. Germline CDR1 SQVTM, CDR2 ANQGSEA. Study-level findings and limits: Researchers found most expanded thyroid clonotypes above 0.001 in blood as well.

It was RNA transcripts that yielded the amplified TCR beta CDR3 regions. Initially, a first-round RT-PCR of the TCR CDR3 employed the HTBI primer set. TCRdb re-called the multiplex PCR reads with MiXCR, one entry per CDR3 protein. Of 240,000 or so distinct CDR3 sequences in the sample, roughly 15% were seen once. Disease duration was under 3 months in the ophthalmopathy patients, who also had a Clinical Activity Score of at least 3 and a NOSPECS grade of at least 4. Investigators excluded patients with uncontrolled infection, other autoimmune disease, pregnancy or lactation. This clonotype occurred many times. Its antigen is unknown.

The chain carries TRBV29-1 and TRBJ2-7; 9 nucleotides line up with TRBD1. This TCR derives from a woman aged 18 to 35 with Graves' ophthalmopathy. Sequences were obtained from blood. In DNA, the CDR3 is TGCAGCGTTCAGGGGTGGGGACAGGGTCACGAGCAGTACTTC. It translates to CSVQGWGQGHEQYF.